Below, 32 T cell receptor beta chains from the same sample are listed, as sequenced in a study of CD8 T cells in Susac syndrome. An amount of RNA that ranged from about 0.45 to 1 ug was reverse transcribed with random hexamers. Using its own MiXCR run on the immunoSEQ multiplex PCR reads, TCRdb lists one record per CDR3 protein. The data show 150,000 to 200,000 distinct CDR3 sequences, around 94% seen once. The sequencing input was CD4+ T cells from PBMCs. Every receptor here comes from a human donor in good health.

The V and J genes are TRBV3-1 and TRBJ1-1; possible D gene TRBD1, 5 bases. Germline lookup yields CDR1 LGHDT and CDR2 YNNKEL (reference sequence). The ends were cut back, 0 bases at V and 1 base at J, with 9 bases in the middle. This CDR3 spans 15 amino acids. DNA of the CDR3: TGTGCCAGCAGCCAAGAATCACAGGCGAACACTGAAGCTTTCTTT. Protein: CASSQESQANTEAFF.

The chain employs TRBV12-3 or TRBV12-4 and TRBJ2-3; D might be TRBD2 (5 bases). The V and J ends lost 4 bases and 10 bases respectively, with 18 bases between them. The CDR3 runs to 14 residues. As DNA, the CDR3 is TGTGCCAGCAGTTCCGAGGGCTTCCCGGTCGCGCAGTATTTT. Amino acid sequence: CASSSEGFPVAQYF.

CDR3: CASSVGGAGQADTQYF. CDR3 nucleotide sequence: TGTGCCAGCAGCGTCGGGGGGGCCGGGCAAGCAGATACGCAGTATTTT. This chain joins TRBV9 and TRBJ2-3; 8 nucleotides line up with TRBD2. J was trimmed by 4 bases and V by 2 bases; bases with no gene match: 9. Germline lookup yields CDR1 SGDLS and CDR2 YYNGEE. The CDR3 is 16 amino acids.

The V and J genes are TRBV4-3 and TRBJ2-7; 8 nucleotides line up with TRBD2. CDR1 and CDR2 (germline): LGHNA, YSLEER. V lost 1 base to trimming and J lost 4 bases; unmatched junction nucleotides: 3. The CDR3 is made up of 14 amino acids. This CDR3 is CASSQGRGGYEQYF. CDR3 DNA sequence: TGCGCCAGCAGCCAAGGCCGGGGGGGTTACGAGCAGTACTTC.

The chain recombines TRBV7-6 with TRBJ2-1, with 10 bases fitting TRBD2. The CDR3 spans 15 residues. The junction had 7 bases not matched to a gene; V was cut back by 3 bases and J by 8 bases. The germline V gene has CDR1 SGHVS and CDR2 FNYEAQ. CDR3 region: CASSLRAGGRDEQFF. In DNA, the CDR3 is TGTGCCAGCAGCTTGCGAGCGGGGGGGCGGGATGAGCAGTTCTTC.

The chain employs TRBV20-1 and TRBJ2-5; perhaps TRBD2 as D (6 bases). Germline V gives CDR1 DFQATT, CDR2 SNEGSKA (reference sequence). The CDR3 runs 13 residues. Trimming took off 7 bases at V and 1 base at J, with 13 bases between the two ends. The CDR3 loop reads CSGRAQAQETQYF. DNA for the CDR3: TGCAGTGGGAGGGCACAGGCCCAAGAGACCCAGTACTTC.

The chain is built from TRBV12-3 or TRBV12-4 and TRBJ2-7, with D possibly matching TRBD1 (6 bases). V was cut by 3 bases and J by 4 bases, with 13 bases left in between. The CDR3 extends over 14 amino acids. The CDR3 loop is CASSFEAGAYEQYF. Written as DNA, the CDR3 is TGTGCCAGCAGTTTTGAGGCAGGGGCGTACGAGCAGTACTTC.

The CDR3, as DNA: TGCAGTGCTAGAGCGCTGTCCGCGGAGCAGTTCTTC. Amino acids: CSARALSAEQFF. The chain links TRBV20-1 to TRBJ2-1; no firm D call. With 1 base removed from V and 10 bases from J, the gap between germline ends came to 11 bases. This CDR3 has 12 residues. Looked up from germline, CDR1 is DFQATT and CDR2 is SNEGSKA (reference sequence).

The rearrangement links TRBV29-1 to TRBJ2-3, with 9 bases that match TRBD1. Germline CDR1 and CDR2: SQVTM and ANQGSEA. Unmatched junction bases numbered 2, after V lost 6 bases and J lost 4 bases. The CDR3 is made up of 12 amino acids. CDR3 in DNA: TGCAGCGTCGGACAGGGGTCAGATACGCAGTATTTT. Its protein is CSVGQGSDTQYF.

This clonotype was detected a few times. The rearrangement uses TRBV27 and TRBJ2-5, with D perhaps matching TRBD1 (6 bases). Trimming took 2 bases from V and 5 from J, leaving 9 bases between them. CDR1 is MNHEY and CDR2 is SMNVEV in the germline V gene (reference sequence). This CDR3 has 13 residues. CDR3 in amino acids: CASSLAGVETQYF. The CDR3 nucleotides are TGTGCCAGCAGTTTAGCAGGGGTGGAGACCCAGTACTTC.

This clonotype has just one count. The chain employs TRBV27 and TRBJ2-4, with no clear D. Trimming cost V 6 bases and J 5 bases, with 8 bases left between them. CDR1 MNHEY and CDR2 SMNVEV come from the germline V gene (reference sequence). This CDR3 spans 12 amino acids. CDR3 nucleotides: TGTGCCAGCAGAAATATAGAAAACATTCAGTACTTC. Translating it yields CASRNIENIQYF.

For the CDR3, the DNA is TGTGCCACCAGCAGAGCCCTAGCGGGGTCCCTAGAGCAGTTCTTC. As protein: CATSRALAGSLEQFF. The V gene is TRBV15, the J gene TRBJ2-1; 9 bases agree with TRBD2. After removal of 1 base from V and 10 bases from J, the junction contained 8 bases not matched to a gene. The germline V gene encodes CDR1 LNHNV and CDR2 YYDKDF (reference sequence). The CDR3 spans 15 residues. Full variable domain (missing parts from reference TRBV15 and TRBJ2-1): DAMVIQNPRYQVTQFGKPVTLSCSQTLNHNVMYWYQQKSSQAPKLLFHYYDKDFNNEADTPDNFQSRRPNTSFCFLDIRSPGLGDTAMYLCATSRALAGSLEQFFGPGTRLTVL.

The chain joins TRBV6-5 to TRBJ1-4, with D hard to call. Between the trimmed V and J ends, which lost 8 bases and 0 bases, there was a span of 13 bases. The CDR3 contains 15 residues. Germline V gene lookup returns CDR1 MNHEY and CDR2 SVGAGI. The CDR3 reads CASGHDGATNEKLFF. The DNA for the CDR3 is TGTGCCAGCGGGCACGACGGAGCAACTAATGAAAAACTGTTTTTT.

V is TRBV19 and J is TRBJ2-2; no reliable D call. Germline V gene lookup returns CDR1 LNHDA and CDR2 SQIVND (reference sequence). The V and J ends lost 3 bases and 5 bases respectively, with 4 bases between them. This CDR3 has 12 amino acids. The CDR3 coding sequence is TGTGCCAGTAGTATCTTGACCGGGGAGCTGTTTTTT. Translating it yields CASSILTGELFF.

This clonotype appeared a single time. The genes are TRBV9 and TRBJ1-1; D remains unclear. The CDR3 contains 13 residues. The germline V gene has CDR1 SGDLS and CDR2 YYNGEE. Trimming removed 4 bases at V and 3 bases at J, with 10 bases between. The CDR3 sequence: CASSRLPDTEAFF. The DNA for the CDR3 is TGTGCCAGCAGCCGATTGCCGGACACTGAAGCTTTCTTT.

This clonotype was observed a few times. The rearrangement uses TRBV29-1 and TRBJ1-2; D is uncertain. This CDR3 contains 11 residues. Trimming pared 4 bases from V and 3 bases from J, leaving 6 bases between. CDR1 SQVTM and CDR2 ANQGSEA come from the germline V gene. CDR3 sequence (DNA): TGCAGCGTTGTGACCGACTATGGCTACACCTTC. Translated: CSVVTDYGYTF.

CDR3 amino acids: CSAAPGPPNSPLHF. For the CDR3, the DNA is TGCAGTGCCGCCCCCGGACCGCCGAATTCACCCCTCCACTTT. This sequence joins TRBV20-1 and TRBJ1-6; D not certain. V was pared by 6 bases and J by 7 bases, with 16 bases between. CDR1 and CDR2 (germline): DFQATT, SNEGSKA (reference sequence). The CDR3 is 14 residues long.

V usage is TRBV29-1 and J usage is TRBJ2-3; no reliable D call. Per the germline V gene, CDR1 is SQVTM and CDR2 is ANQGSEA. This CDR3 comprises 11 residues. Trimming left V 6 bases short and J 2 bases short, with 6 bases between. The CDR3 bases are TGCAGCGTAGCTTTCACAGATACGCAGTATTTT. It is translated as CSVAFTDTQYF.

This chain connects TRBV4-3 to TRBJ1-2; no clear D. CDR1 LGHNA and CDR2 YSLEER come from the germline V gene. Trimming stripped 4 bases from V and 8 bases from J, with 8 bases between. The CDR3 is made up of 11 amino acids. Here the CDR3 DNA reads TGCGCCAGCAGCCGCTCGGGGGGCTACACCTTC. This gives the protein CASSRSGGYTF.

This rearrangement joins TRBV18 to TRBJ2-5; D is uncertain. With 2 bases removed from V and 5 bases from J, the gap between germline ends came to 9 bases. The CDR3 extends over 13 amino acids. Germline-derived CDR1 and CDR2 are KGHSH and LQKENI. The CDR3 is CASSPSFRETQYF. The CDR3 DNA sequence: TGTGCCAGCTCACCAAGCTTCCGGGAGACCCAGTACTTC. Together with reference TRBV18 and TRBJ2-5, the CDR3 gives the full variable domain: NAGVMQNPRHLVRRRGQEARLRCSPMKGHSHVYWYRQLPEEGLKFMVYLQKENIIDESGMPKERFSAEFPKEGPSILRIQQVVRGDSAAYFCASSPSFRETQYFGPGTRLLVL.

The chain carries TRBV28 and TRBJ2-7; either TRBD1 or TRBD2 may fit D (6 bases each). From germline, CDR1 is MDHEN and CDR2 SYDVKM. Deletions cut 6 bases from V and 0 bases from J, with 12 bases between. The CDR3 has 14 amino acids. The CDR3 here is CASSVTGASYEQYF. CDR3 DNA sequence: TGTGCCAGCAGCGTTACGGGGGCCTCCTACGAGCAGTACTTC.

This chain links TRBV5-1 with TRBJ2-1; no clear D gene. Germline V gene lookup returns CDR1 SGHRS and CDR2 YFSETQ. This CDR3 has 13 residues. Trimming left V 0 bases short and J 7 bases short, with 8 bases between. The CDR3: CASSLEGRNEQFF. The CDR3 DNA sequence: TGCGCCAGCAGCTTGGAGGGCAGAAATGAGCAGTTCTTC.

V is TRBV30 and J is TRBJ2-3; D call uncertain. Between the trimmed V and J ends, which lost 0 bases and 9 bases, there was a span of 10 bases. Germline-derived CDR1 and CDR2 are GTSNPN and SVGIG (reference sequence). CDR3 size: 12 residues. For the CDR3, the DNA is TGTGCCTGGAGTGTGAACCACCAGACGCAGTATTTT. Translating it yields CAWSVNHQTQYF.

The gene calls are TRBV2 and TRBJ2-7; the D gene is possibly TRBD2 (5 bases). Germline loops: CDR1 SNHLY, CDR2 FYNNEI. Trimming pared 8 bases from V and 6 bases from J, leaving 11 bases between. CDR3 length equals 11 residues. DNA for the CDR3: TGTGCCAGCGGACTTCTGGTCGAGCAGTACTTC. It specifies CASGLLVEQYF.

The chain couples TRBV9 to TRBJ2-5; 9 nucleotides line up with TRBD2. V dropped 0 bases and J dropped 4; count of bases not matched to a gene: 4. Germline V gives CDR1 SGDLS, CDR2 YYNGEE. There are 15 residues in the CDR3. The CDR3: CASSVEAGGGETQYF. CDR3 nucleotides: TGTGCCAGCAGCGTAGAAGCGGGGGGCGGAGAGACCCAGTACTTC.

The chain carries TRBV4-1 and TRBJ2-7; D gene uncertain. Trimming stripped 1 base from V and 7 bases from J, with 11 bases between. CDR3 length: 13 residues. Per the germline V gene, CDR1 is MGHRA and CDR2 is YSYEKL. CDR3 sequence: CASSQGPGLEQYF. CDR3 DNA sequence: TGCGCCAGCAGCCAAGGCCCGGGCTTGGAGCAGTACTTC.

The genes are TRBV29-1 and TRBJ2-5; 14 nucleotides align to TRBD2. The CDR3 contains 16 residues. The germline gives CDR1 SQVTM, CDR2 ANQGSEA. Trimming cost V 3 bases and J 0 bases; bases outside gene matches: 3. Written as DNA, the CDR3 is TGCAGCGTTGAGGGACTAGCGGGAGAGTACCAAGAGACCCAGTACTTC. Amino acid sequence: CSVEGLAGEYQETQYF.

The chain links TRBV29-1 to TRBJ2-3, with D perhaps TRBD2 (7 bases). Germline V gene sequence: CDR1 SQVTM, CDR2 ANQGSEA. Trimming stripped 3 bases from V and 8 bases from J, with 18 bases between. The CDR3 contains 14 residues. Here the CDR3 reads CSVERTLRGGTQYF. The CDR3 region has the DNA TGCAGCGTTGAGCGTACACTGAGGGGGGGTACGCAGTATTTT.

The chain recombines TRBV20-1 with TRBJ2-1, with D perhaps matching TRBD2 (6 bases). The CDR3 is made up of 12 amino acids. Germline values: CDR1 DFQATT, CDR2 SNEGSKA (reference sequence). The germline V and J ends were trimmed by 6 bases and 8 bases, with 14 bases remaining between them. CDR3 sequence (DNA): TGCAGTGCACCGGGACTGAGGGATGAGCAGTTCTTC. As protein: CSAPGLRDEQFF.

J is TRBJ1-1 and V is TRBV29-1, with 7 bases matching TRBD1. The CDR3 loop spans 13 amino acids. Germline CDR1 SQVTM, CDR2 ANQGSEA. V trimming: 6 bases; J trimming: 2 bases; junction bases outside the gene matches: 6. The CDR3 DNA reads TGCAGCGTCCGCAGGGGGATCAACACTGAAGCTTTCTTT. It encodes CSVRRGINTEAFF.

The CDR3 reads CAWVVDTNTEAFF. The CDR3 nucleotides are TGTGCCTGGGTGGTGGATACGAACACTGAAGCTTTCTTT. The chain combines TRBV30 with TRBJ1-1; D unresolved. The V end was cut by 5 bases, the J end by 1 base, with 11 bases between. From germline, CDR1 is GTSNPN and CDR2 SVGIG (reference sequence). This CDR3 region has 13 residues.

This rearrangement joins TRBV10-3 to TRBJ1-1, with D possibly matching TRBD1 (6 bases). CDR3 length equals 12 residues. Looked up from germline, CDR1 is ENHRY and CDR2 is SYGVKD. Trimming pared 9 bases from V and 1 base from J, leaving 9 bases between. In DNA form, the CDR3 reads TGTGCCATGGGGGCGACGAACACTGAAGCTTTCTTT. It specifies CAMGATNTEAFF.